The rows below give T cell receptor beta chains drawn from one sample of a study of early T cells in non-severe SARS-CoV-2 infection. TCRdb used MiXCR to reprocess the 5' RACE reads, holding one entry per CDR3 protein. The sample has tens of thousands of distinct CDR3 sequences; approximately 6.1% are singletons. The sequencing sample was made of whole blood. The origin of the receptors is an adult who was a healthcare worker with PCR-confirmed SARS-CoV-2 infection or an uninfected control (not recorded which). CDR3s include the opening cysteine and the closing phenylalanine or tryptophan. Fields, in order: J gene, V gene, clone size, D gene, CDR3 DNA, CDR3 protein. D genes are given only for firm matches. The size field is filled for only some rows; it gives once, few, many or a size class.

TRBJ2-7 TRBV19 few TRBD1 TGTGCCAGTAGTATTCGACAGGGGGGAACCTACGAGCAGTACTTC CASSIRQGGTYEQYF
TRBJ2-5 TRBV7-9 . . TGTGCCAGCAGCTCAGGGGGAGGTCCCTTCGGGACCCAGTACTTC CASSSGGGPFGTQYF
TRBJ2-3 TRBV6-2/TRBV6-3 . TRBD2 TGTGCCACCGACTCTGGACTAGCGGGGACCCTTCGGGGCACAGATACGCAGTATTTT CATDSGLAGTLRGTDTQYF
TRBJ1-6 TRBV12-3/TRBV12-4 many . TGTGCCAGCAGTTTAGCCAGAGATTCACCCCTCCACTTT CASSLARDSPLHF
TRBJ2-2 TRBV28 many TRBD1 TGTGCCAGCAGCCCCGGGACAGGGGTCCCTCGGGAGCTGTTTTTT CASSPGTGVPRELFF
TRBJ2-7 TRBV19 few TRBD1 TGTGCCAGCGCTACCGGGACAGGCCCCTACGAGCAGTACTTC CASATGTGPYEQYF
TRBJ2-1 TRBV4-1 . TRBD2 TGCGCCAGCAGCCAAGATTTGAGCGGGGGGGCTCTTGAGCAGTTCTTC CASSQDLSGGALEQFF
TRBJ2-2 TRBV6-4 few . TGTGCCAGCAGTGAGGGGCTAGACACCGGGGAGCTGTTTTTT CASSEGLDTGELFF
TRBJ2-1 TRBV20-1 few . TGCAGTGCTAGAATTGTCCACAATGAGCAGTTCTTC CSARIVHNEQFF
TRBJ1-2 TRBV12-3/TRBV12-4 few TRBD1 TGTGCCAGCAGTTTAGAGGGGACAGGCTATGGCTACACCTTC CASSLEGTGYGYTF
TRBJ1-4 TRBV27 many . TGTGCCAGCAGCACTCTGGGCGAGATGGAAAAACTGTTTTTT CASSTLGEMEKLFF
TRBJ2-5 TRBV11-2 . . TGTGCCAGCAGCTTAACAGGGTGGGGAGAGACCCAGTACTTC CASSLTGWGETQYF
TRBJ1-6 TRBV5-5 many TRBD1 TGTGCCAGCAGCGGGGGACAGGGTCCCTCACCCCTCCACTTT CASSGGQGPSPLHF
TRBJ2-1 TRBV20-1 few TRBD2 TGCAGTGCTAGAGATCTAGCTAGCGGGGGCAGCTACAATGAGCAGTTCTTC CSARDLASGGSYNEQFF
TRBJ2-5 TRBV12-3/TRBV12-4 many . TGTGCCAGCAGCCCGCCCTCCTTCGGGACCCAGTACTTC CASSPPSFGTQYF
TRBJ1-1 TRBV6-6 . TRBD1 TGTGCCAGCAGCCCCGTGACAGGGAGTACTGAAGCTTTCTTT CASSPVTGSTEAFF
TRBJ1-3 TRBV19 once . TGTGCCAGTAGTAGCCGGGACGGGAACACCATATATTTT CASSSRDGNTIYF
TRBJ2-2 TRBV2 many . TGTGCCAGCAGCGGACACCAGGGAGCCGGGGAGCTGTTTTTT CASSGHQGAGELFF
TRBJ2-7 TRBV20-1 many TRBD1 TGCAGTGCCCAACAGGGGTACTCCTACGAGCAGTACTTC CSAQQGYSYEQYF
TRBJ2-3 TRBV7-6 many TRBD2 TGTGCCAGCAGCTTAGCGCAGCTAGCGGGGGGCTCTAGCACAGATACGCAGTATTTT CASSLAQLAGGSSTDTQYF
TRBJ2-2 TRBV10-2 many . TGCGCCAGCAGTCAGGGGCGTTTGAACACCGGGGAGCTGTTTTTT CASSQGRLNTGELFF
TRBJ1-3 TRBV12-3/TRBV12-4 many . TGTGCCACGGCCGCGGCCAGCTCTGGAAACACCATATATTTT CATAAASSGNTIYF
TRBJ2-4 TRBV6-1 . . TGTGCCAGCAGTGAAGCGGACGAGCCGAGGTACTTC CASSEADEPRYF
TRBJ2-1 TRBV3-1 . . TGTGCCAGCAGCCAAGGGATAGGTGGCGGGGGCTATGAGCAGTTCTTC CASSQGIGGGGYEQFF
TRBJ2-5 TRBV20-1 many . TGCAGTGCTCCTAGGGGGGGGGCCGGTGAGACCCAGTACTTC CSAPRGGAGETQYF
TRBJ2-7 TRBV5-1 many . TGCGCCAGCAGCGTAGGACAGGGAGGGTCCTACGAGCAGTACTTC CASSVGQGGSYEQYF
TRBJ2-1 TRBV28 few TRBD2 TGTGCCAGCAAGCGGGGGGGCGGCTTATCCTACAATGAGCAGTTCTTC CASKRGGGLSYNEQFF
TRBJ2-2 TRBV7-2 many . TGTGCCAGCAGCTTTGCTCATCTAGCGAACACCGGGGAGCTGTTTTTT CASSFAHLANTGELFF
TRBJ2-7 TRBV30 many . TGTGCCTGGACCCCTAACGGAAGGTACGAGCAGTACTTC CAWTPNGRYEQYF
TRBJ2-5 TRBV11-2 many . TGTGCCAGCAGCCATGGGGAGACCCAGTACTTC CASSHGETQYF
TRBJ2-1 TRBV18 few TRBD1 TGTGCCAGCTCACCACCTTCCAGGGGGCTAATGCATGAGCAGTTCTTC CASSPPSRGLMHEQFF
TRBJ2-2 TRBV20-1 . TRBD1 TGCAGTGCTAGACAAGGGGGCAAGGGCGGCGGGGAGCTGTTTTTT CSARQGGKGGGELFF
TRBJ2-6 TRBV28 many . TGTGCCAGCAGTTGGGGGGCGCTAAGGGGATCTTCTGGGGCCAACGTCCTGACTTTC CASSWGALRGSSGANVLTF
TRBJ2-1 TRBV6-2/TRBV6-3 many TRBD2 TGTGCCAGCAGTCCGACGACTAGCGGGGGGACCCCGCGGTTCTTC CASSPTTSGGTPRFF
TRBJ2-2 TRBV12-3/TRBV12-4 . TRBD2 TGTGCCAGCAGTCCTTGGGATAGCGGGGAAGGAACCGGGGAGCTGTTTTTT CASSPWDSGEGTGELFF